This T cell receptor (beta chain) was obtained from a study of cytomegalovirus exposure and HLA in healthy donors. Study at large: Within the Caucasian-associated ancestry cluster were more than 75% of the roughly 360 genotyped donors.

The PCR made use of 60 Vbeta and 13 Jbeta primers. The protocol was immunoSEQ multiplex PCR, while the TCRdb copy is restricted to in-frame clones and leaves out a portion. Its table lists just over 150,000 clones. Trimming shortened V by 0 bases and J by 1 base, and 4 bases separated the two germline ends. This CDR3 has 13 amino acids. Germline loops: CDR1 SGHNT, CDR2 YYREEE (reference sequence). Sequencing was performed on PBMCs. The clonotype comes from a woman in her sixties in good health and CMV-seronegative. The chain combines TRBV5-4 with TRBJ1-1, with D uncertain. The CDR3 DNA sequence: TGTGCCAGCAGCTTGGATAGGAACACTGAAGCTTTCTTT. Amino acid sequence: CASSLDRNTEAFF.